A selection of T cell receptor beta chains follows, all from one sample in a study of T-cell memory formation after mild COVID-19. MiXCR was run by TCRdb on the 5' RACE reads, yielding one entry per CDR3 protein. The table includes a few hundred thousand distinct CDR3 sequences, about 13% detected once. Input material: PBMCs or a T cell subset sorted from them (not recorded which). These receptors all come from a man in his late teens or twenties who had mild COVID-19 (a few samples of this study predate the infection). Cell type and time point are not known. The conserved cysteine and the conserved F or W are not part of the CDR3 here.

v_call cdr3_aa
TRBV5-6 ASSKTDQPQH
TRBV5-1 ASIRDPTFNYGYT
TRBV10-3 AISESMSSMNTEAF
TRBV10-2 ARRTGLESTEAF
TRBV15 ATAQIGTGFYEQY
TRBV20-1 SATGTGEGEKLF
TRBV25-1 ASSAGTGAGYT
TRBV5-6 ASSWDGHTDTQY
TRBV12-3/TRBV12-4 ASSWTSGVAGELF
TRBV15 ATSRGMVVSADTQY
TRBV5-1 ASSLQGDSGNEQF
TRBV3-1 ASSPQVNAGTEAF
TRBV24-1 ATSDSYSPSTDTQY
TRBV6-5 ASSYSQTREKLF
TRBV4-1 ASSQAGTGTPFYQPQH
TRBV7-8 ASSTSVGTDTQY
TRBV29-1 SVEDGWTSGADTQY
TRBV20-1 SARVPGGGATEAF
TRBV11-2 ASSSLGELF
TRBV29-1 SADSYSYNEQF
TRBV28 AIRTGEETQY
TRBV11-2 ASSLNQVPLYEQY
TRBV5-1 ASSAFGTGDYEQY
TRBV5-1 ASSFLGTGYDTQY
TRBV12-3/TRBV12-4 ASITGLVNTEAF
TRBV7-9 ASSLGVAGELF
TRBV5-1 ASSYPRDPGAYEQY
TRBV4-3 ASSQEGARADTQY
TRBV7-9 ASSPRAGGEETQY
TRBV4-1 ASSFTGGLGEKLF
TRBV7-7 ASSPPGTSYNEQF